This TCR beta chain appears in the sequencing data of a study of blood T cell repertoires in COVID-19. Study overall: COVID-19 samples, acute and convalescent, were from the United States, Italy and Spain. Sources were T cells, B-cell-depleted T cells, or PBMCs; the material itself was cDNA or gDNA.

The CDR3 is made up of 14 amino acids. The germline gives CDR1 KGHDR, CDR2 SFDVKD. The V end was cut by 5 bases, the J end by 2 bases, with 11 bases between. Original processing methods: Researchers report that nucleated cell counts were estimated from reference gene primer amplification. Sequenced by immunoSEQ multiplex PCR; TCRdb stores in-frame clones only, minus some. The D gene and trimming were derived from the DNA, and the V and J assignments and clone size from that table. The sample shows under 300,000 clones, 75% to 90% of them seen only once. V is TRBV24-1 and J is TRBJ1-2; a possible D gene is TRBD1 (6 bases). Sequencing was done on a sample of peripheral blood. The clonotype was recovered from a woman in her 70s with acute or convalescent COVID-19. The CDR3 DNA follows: TGTGCCACCAGTGGGACAGAAAGGAACTATGGCTACACCTTC. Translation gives CATSGTERNYGYTF.